This TCR beta chain was captured by sequencing in a study of monozygotic twins with inflammatory bowel disease. Study conclusions and caveats: Between concordant and discordant twins, repertoire similarity failed to differ, a result that limited power may explain. Twins with IBD had fewer clonotypes in common with others than healthy twins, particularly during disease activity.

On this clonotype: Antigen: not known.

This CDR3 contains 14 residues. Per germline, CDR1 MNHNS and CDR2 SASEGT. Eight cDNA synthesis reactions were run for every sample. With the 5' RACE reads reprocessed, TCRdb shows one record per CDR3 protein and no DNA. The repertoire table contains 110,000 to 150,000 distinct CDR3 sequences. This clonotype was obtained from a human donor with ulcerative colitis or Crohn's disease, or a healthy co-twin of an affected twin (not recorded which). The chain combines TRBV6-1 with TRBJ1-1; no DNA is available, so the TRBD1 call from TCRdb remains unchecked. Sequencing input: blood. CDR3 protein: CASRPGGGNTEAFF.